This TCR beta chain was identified in a study of blood T cells in healthy people across ages. Study results and limitations: Both higher diversity and more naive CD4+ cells marked long-lived donors when set against aged donors.

This clonotype was found a few times. Its antigen remains unknown. The V and J ends lost 10 bases and 6 bases, in that order; junction bases with no gene match: 7. The CDR3 contains 15 residues. In germline, CDR1 is MNHEY, CDR2 SVGEGT. PBMCs, at least 7 million per sample, were isolated. Through a sample-barcoded 5' primer and a J-beta primer mix, a second PCR was run for roughly 7 to 11 cycles. Each cDNA molecule was tagged by a template-switch adaptor with 12 random nucleotides. At least 2.5 million CDR3-containing paired-end reads were obtained per sample. MiXCR, applied by TCRdb to the 5' RACE reads, yields one record per CDR3 protein. The table lists some 800,000 distinct CDR3 sequences, roughly 44% of them singletons.

The TCR comes from a man in his fifties or sixties in good health. V and J are TRBV6-2 or TRBV6-3 and TRBJ2-2; 14 bases line up with TRBD2. Sequencing input: blood. CDR3 sequence: CATRTSGGLPGELFF. In DNA, the CDR3 is TGTGCCACCCGGACTAGCGGGGGGTTACCCGGGGAGCTGTTTTTT.